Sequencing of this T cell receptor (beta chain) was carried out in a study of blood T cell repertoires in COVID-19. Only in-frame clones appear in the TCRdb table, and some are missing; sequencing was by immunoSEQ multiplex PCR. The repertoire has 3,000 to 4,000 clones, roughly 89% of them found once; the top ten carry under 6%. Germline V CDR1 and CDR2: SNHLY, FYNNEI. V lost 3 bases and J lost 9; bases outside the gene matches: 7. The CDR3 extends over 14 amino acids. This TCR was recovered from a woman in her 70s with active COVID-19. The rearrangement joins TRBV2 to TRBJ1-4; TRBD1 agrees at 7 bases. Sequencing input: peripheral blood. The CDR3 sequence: CASSERRQGKKLFF. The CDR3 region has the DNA TGTGCCAGCAGTGAGAGGCGACAGGGTAAAAAACTGTTTTTT.